The sequence of this T cell receptor (beta chain) was determined in a study of cytomegalovirus exposure and HLA in healthy donors. Study results and limitations: Testing in vitro showed a few CMV-associated chains specific for CMV antigens. Certain indistinguishable V segments, among them TRBV6-2 and TRBV6-3, were excluded. The majority of CMV-associated TCR beta chains were reported as apparently HLA-restricted in a later analysis. Across donors, presence/absence analyses took sequencing depth to be roughly uniform.

The CDR3 is 17 residues long. CDR1 is LNHNV and CDR2 is YYDKDF in the germline V gene (reference sequence). The ends were cut back, 1 base at V and 0 bases at J, with 13 bases in the middle. Comment on this clone: Antigen specificity is unknown.

The PCR made use of 60 Vbeta and 13 Jbeta primers. Data came from immunoSEQ multiplex PCR; TCRdb stores just in-frame clones and leaves some out. The profile shows roughly 120,000 clones, over 60% of them singletons. Sequenced input: PBMCs. The sequence came from a woman aged 40-49 years in good health and CMV-seropositive. V gene TRBV15 combines with J gene TRBJ1-3; possible D gene TRBD1, 5 bases. CDR3 residues: CATSRVGLSGSGNTIYF. CDR3 in DNA: TGTGCCACCAGCAGAGTGGGACTCTCCGGCTCTGGAAACACCATATATTTT.